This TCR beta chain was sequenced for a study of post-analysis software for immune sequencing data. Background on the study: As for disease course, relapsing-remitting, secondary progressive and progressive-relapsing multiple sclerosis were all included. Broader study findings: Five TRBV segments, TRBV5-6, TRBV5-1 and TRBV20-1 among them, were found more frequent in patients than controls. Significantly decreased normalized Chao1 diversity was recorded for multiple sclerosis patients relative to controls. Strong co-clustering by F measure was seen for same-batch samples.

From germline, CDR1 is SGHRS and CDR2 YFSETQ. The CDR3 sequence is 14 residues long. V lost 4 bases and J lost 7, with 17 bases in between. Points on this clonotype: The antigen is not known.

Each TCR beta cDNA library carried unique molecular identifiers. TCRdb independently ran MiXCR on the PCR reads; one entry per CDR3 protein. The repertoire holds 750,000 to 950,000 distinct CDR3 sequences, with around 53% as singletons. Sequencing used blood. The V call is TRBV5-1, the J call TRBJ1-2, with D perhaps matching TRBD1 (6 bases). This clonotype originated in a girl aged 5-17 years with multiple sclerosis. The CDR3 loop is CASSPYRDTSGYTF. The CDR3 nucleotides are TGCGCCAGCAGCCCATACCGGGACACCTCTGGCTACACCTTC.